Shown below are 16 T cell receptor beta chains from a single sample sequenced in a study of cytomegalovirus exposure and HLA in healthy donors. The PCR ran on 60 Vbeta and 13 Jbeta primers. The assay was immunoSEQ multiplex PCR, and TCRdb's table has in-frame clones only and misses some. This sample has hundreds of thousands of clones, with 60% to 80% found just once. Sequencing was performed on PBMCs. The receptor set was obtained from a man aged 18 to 35 in good health and CMV-seronegative.

CDR3 protein: CASSSGQGGGELFF. The CDR3 DNA sequence: TGTGCCAGCAGCTCAGGACAGGGGGGCGGGGAGCTGTTTTTT. The J gene is TRBJ2-2, the V gene TRBV7-3; 10 bases line up with TRBD1. Germline V gives CDR1 SGHTA, CDR2 FQGTGA. Losses at the gene ends were 4 bases for V and 7 bases for J; bases not matched to a gene: 3. The CDR3 extends over 14 amino acids.

The genes are TRBV30 and TRBJ1-2, with D maybe TRBD1 (5 bases). Germline assignment: CDR1 GTSNPN and CDR2 SVGIG (reference sequence). Trimming left V 1 base short and J 2 bases short, with 8 bases between. The length of the CDR3 is 13 residues. CDR3: CAWSEQANYGYTF. CDR3 DNA: TGTGCCTGGAGTGAACAGGCAAACTATGGCTACACCTTC.

The rearrangement uses TRBV7-9 and TRBJ2-3, with 8 bases matching TRBD1. With V trimmed by 5 bases and J by 2 bases, 9 bases remained unmatched. The CDR3 runs 16 residues. In germline, CDR1 is SEHNR, CDR2 FQNEAQ (reference sequence). The CDR3, as DNA: TGTGCCAGCAGCCAGGGGTCAGGGGGCCTCACAGATACGCAGTATTTT. Translation: CASSQGSGGLTDTQYF.

The rearrangement joins TRBV30 to TRBJ2-5; possibly TRBD1 for D (6 bases). Between the trimmed V and J ends, which lost 3 bases and 4 bases, there was a span of 12 bases. The CDR3 length is 13 residues. CDR1 and CDR2 (germline): GTSNPN, SVGIG (reference sequence). The CDR3 DNA reads as TGTGCCTGGAGACAGGGTGGGGGAGAGACCCAGTACTTC. Encoded protein: CAWRQGGGETQYF.

V gene TRBV27 combines with J gene TRBJ1-1; 8 bases line up with TRBD1. In germline, CDR1 is MNHEY, CDR2 SMNVEV (reference sequence). V lost 4 bases and J lost 5; bases outside the gene matches: 9. The CDR3 extends over 15 amino acids. CDR3 nucleotides: TGTGCCAGCAGTTCGCGGAACAGGGGGAATACTGAAGCTTTCTTT. Translated: CASSSRNRGNTEAFF.

J is TRBJ1-6 and V is TRBV11-2; the D is unclear. V was trimmed by 1 base and J by 8 bases, leaving 12 bases between them. The CDR3 sequence is 15 residues long. Looked up from germline, CDR1 is SGHAT and CDR2 is FQNNGV. CDR3 region: CASSLANLGDSPLHF. The CDR3 DNA is TGTGCCAGCAGCTTAGCCAACCTCGGGGATTCACCCCTCCACTTT. The variable domain in full, with the rest retrieved from reference TRBV11-2 and TRBJ1-6, is EAGVAQSPRYKIIEKRQSVAFWCNPISGHATLYWYQQILGQGPKLLIQFQNNGVVDDSQLPKDRFSAERLKGVDSTLKIQPAKLEDSAVYLCASSLANLGDSPLHFGNGTRLTVT.

The V and J genes are TRBV6-6 and TRBJ1-3; 8 nucleotides agree with TRBD1. V was pared by 5 bases and J by 4 bases, with 4 bases of the junction left unmatched. The CDR3 length is 14 residues. From germline, CDR1 is MNHNY and CDR2 SVGAGI (reference sequence). The CDR3, as DNA: TGTGCCAGCAGTCCCCAGGGGGCCGGAAACACCATATATTTT. Protein sequence: CASSPQGAGNTIYF.

This clone was seen more than once but under ten times. V and J are TRBV28 and TRBJ1-3; TRBD1 agrees at 8 bases. There are 15 residues in the CDR3. Germline-derived CDR1 and CDR2 are MDHEN and SYDVKM. The V and J ends lost 6 bases and 6 bases, in that order; junction bases with no gene match: 10. This CDR3 reads CASSSGQGHVNTIYF. The CDR3 DNA reads TGTGCCAGCAGCTCTGGACAGGGTCATGTAAACACCATATATTTT.

The chain recombines TRBV29-1 with TRBJ1-2; D may be TRBD1 (5 bases). CDR1 SQVTM and CDR2 ANQGSEA come from the germline V gene. With 6 bases removed from V and 5 bases from J, the gap between germline ends came to 16 bases. The CDR3 spans 13 residues. This chain's CDR3 is CSVLQGTGYGYTF. As DNA, the CDR3 is TGCAGCGTCCTCCAGGGTACCGGTTATGGCTACACCTTC. The whole variable domain, remainder taken from reference TRBV29-1 and TRBJ1-2, is SAVISQKPSRDICQRGTSLTIQCQVDSQVTMMFWYRQQPGQSLTLIATANQGSEATYESGFVIDKFPISRPNLTFSTLTVSNMSPEDSSIYLCSVLQGTGYGYTFGSGTRLTVV.

The chain couples TRBV7-2 to TRBJ2-3; 12 bases are shared with TRBD2. V lost 4 bases and J lost 4; bases outside the gene matches: 12. The germline V gene encodes CDR1 SGHTA and CDR2 FQGNSA. The CDR3 covers 18 residues. Here the CDR3 reads CASSSRTTSGSLADTQYF. As DNA, the CDR3 is TGTGCCAGCAGCTCAAGGACGACTAGCGGGAGTTTGGCAGATACGCAGTATTTT.

This clone has only a few counts. The rearrangement joins TRBV25-1 to TRBJ1-1; maybe TRBD1 (5 bases). Trimming left V 4 bases short and J 5 bases short, with 11 bases between. The CDR3 spans 13 residues. Germline V CDR1 and CDR2: MGHDK, SYGVNS. The CDR3: CASSVFRETEAFF. CDR3 nucleotide sequence: TGTGCCAGCAGTGTATTCAGGGAAACTGAAGCTTTCTTT.

The chain combines TRBV5-6 with TRBJ2-5; D is perhaps TRBD2 (7 bases). The germline V gene has CDR1 SGHDT and CDR2 YYEEEE. The CDR3 totals 17 residues. V was shortened by 3 bases and J by 2 bases, with 20 bases between the two germline ends. CDR3 amino acids: CASSWGGAGQGQETQYF. The CDR3 DNA reads TGTGCCAGCAGCTGGGGGGGGGCAGGGCAGGGGCAAGAGACCCAGTACTTC. The full variable domain, its missing parts supplied by reference TRBV5-6 and TRBJ2-5, is DAGVTQSPTHLIKTRGQQVTLRCSPKSGHDTVSWYQQALGQGPQFIFQYYEEEERQRGNFPDRFSGHQFPNYSSELNVNALLLGDSALYLCASSWGGAGQGQETQYFGPGTRLLVL.

The chain combines TRBV11-3 with TRBJ2-5, with 9 bases that match TRBD2. Germline CDR1 SGHNT, CDR2 YENEEA. J gave up 1 base and V 5 bases, and 11 bases lay outside the gene matches. The CDR3 runs to 17 residues. The CDR3 coding sequence is TGTGCCAGCAGCCTAGGGCAGACTAGCGGTACCCAAGAGACCCAGTACTTC. Its translation: CASSLGQTSGTQETQYF.

The J gene is TRBJ2-3, the V gene TRBV7-6, with D hard to call. CDR3 length equals 14 residues. From germline, CDR1 is SGHVS and CDR2 FNYEAQ. V gave up 5 bases and J gave up 4 bases, with 13 bases separating them. CDR3 loop: CASSKTPLPDTQYF. The CDR3, as DNA: TGTGCCAGCAGCAAGACTCCTCTACCAGATACGCAGTATTTT.

This CDR3 reads CASSLGGATGELFF. CDR3 nucleotide sequence: TGTGCCAGCAGCTTAGGTGGGGCCACCGGGGAGCTGTTTTTT. The chain has TRBV7-2 and TRBJ2-2; the D gene is possibly TRBD1 (5 bases). Germline V gene data show CDR1 as SGHTA and CDR2 as FQGNSA. The CDR3 is 14 amino acids. Trimming pared 1 base from V and 4 bases from J, leaving 7 bases between.

This chain connects TRBV2 to TRBJ2-1, with TRBD2 matching over 12 bases. The CDR3 loop spans 16 amino acids. CDR1 and CDR2 (germline): SNHLY, FYNNEI. Trimming at V came to 2 bases and at J to 6 bases, leaving 5 bases not matched to a gene. The CDR3, as DNA: TGTGCCAGCAGTGAACTGACTAGCGGGAGTTTCAATGAGCAGTTCTTC. As protein: CASSELTSGSFNEQFF.